A selection of T cell receptor beta chains follows, all from one sample in a study of shared clonotypes between healthy human individuals. TCRdb's copy holds only in-frame clones and misses some; the assay was immunoSEQ multiplex PCR. Of 2 million to 3 million clones in the sample, approximately 94% were seen once. Material: naive CD4+ T cells from PBMCs. All receptors come from a man aged 18-30 years in good health. Some clones in this sample may be carry-over from other donors' samples. Both conserved end residues are part of each CDR3. D genes are given only for firm matches. Not every row has a clone size; where given, it reads once, few, many or a size class.

CDR3,DNA,V,size,J,D
CASSFSGTGFTEAFF,TGTGCCAGCAGTTTCAGCGGGACAGGGTTCACTGAAGCTTTCTTT,TRBV28,.,TRBJ1-1,TRBD1
CASSFLPWETQYF,TGCGCCAGCAGCTTCCTCCCCTGGGAGACCCAGTACTTC,TRBV5-1,.,TRBJ2-5,.
CASSGVSPDTQYF,TGTGCCAGCAGCGGGGTCTCCCCAGATACGCAGTATTTT,TRBV5-4,once,TRBJ2-3,.
CATSLLAGEQFF,TGTGCCACCAGCCTGCTAGCGGGTGAGCAGTTCTTC,TRBV15,.,TRBJ2-1,TRBD2
CASSPRTSGKGYEQYF,TGTGCCAGCAGCCCTCGGACTAGCGGGAAGGGTTACGAGCAGTACTTC,TRBV7-3,.,TRBJ2-7,TRBD2
CASSLELGVPGELFF,TGTGCCAGCAGCTTGGAGTTAGGGGTCCCCGGGGAGCTGTTTTTT,TRBV5-4,.,TRBJ2-2,.
CASSLGAGDTEAFF,TGTGCCAGCAGCTTAGGAGCCGGGGACACTGAAGCTTTCTTT,TRBV7-2,.,TRBJ1-1,.
CASSLEPSGLQETQYF,TGTGCCAGCAGCTTGGAGCCTAGCGGCCTTCAAGAGACCCAGTACTTC,TRBV7-2,.,TRBJ2-5,TRBD2
CASSGGLPPDSPLHF,TGCGCCAGCAGCGGGGGACTTCCCCCGGATTCACCCCTCCACTTT,TRBV5-1,.,TRBJ1-6,.
CASSWDRPQPQHF,TGTGCCAGCAGTTGGGACCGACCCCAGCCCCAGCATTTT,TRBV6-1,few,TRBJ1-5,.
CASGTGIYSGNTIYF,TGTGCCAGTGGGACAGGGATTTACTCTGGAAACACCATATATTTT,TRBV19,.,TRBJ1-3,TRBD1
CASSLGAYDISNEQFF,TGTGCCAGCAGTTTGGGGGCCTATGATATTTCCAATGAGCAGTTCTTC,TRBV28,.,TRBJ2-1,.
CASSFWTSGRADTQYF,TGTGCCAGCAGCTTTTGGACTAGCGGGAGGGCCGATACGCAGTATTTT,TRBV5-4,.,TRBJ2-3,TRBD2
CSLSGLYQETQYF,TGCAGCCTTTCGGGTCTGTACCAAGAGACCCAGTACTTC,TRBV29-1,once,TRBJ2-5,.